Listed below are T cell receptor beta chains from one sample, sequenced in a study of CD8+ T cells in alopecia areata. Repertoires were generated with immunoSEQ multiplex PCR, while TCRdb's copy carries only in-frame clones and drops some. Here the sample spans roughly 200,000 clones, 60% to 70% being singletons. The material was CD4+ T cells sorted from blood, obtained at week 4, from a patient treated with tofacitinib. The receptors shown here come from a human donor with alopecia areata. Both conserved end residues are part of each CDR3. The order of the fields is V gene, D gene, clone size, J gene, CDR3 protein, CDR3 DNA. D genes are given only for firm matches. Rows give clone size only sometimes, using once, few, many, or a class for an expanded clone.

v_call: TRBV6-5; d_call: NA; clone_size: NA; j_call: TRBJ1-2; cdr3_aa: CASSYSKGGLGYTF; cdr3_nt: TGTGCCAGCAGTTACTCGAAGGGGGGGCTGGGCTACACCTTC
v_call: TRBV30; d_call: TRBD2; clone_size: NA; j_call: TRBJ2-7; cdr3_aa: CAWSRLAGGTYEQYF; cdr3_nt: TGTGCCTGGAGTAGACTAGCGGGGGGGACCTACGAGCAGTACTTC
v_call: TRBV6-6; d_call: TRBD2; clone_size: NA; j_call: TRBJ2-5; cdr3_aa: CASSYGTSGEETQYF; cdr3_nt: TGTGCCAGCAGTTACGGGACTAGCGGGGAAGAGACCCAGTACTTC
v_call: TRBV6-5; d_call: TRBD1; clone_size: NA; j_call: TRBJ2-5; cdr3_aa: CASGTGGETQYF; cdr3_nt: TGTGCCAGCGGGACAGGGGGTGAGACCCAGTACTTC
v_call: TRBV7-9; d_call: TRBD2; clone_size: few; j_call: TRBJ2-3; cdr3_aa: CASNSGGDTQYF; cdr3_nt: TGTGCCAGCAACAGCGGGGGGGATACGCAGTATTTT
v_call: TRBV29-1; d_call: NA; clone_size: NA; j_call: TRBJ1-1; cdr3_aa: CSVVRSSMNTEAFF; cdr3_nt: TGCAGCGTTGTCCGGAGTTCCATGAACACTGAAGCTTTCTTT
v_call: TRBV29-1; d_call: NA; clone_size: NA; j_call: TRBJ1-2; cdr3_aa: CSATAGGRDYGYTF; cdr3_nt: TGCAGCGCCACGGCCGGGGGGAGGGACTATGGCTACACCTTC
v_call: TRBV30; d_call: NA; clone_size: NA; j_call: TRBJ2-5; cdr3_aa: CAWSVRVQETQYF; cdr3_nt: TGTGCCTGGAGTGTACGGGTTCAAGAGACCCAGTACTTC
v_call: TRBV28; d_call: TRBD1; clone_size: NA; j_call: TRBJ1-1; cdr3_aa: CASSLDRGTEAFF; cdr3_nt: TGTGCCAGCAGCCTTGACAGGGGCACTGAAGCTTTCTTT
v_call: TRBV6-5; d_call: TRBD2; clone_size: NA; j_call: TRBJ2-1; cdr3_aa: CASSSSGKGSYNEQFF; cdr3_nt: TGTGCCAGCAGTTCCAGCGGGAAAGGGTCCTACAATGAGCAGTTCTTC
v_call: TRBV27; d_call: TRBD1; clone_size: NA; j_call: TRBJ1-4; cdr3_aa: CASSLPDRAYEKLFF; cdr3_nt: TGTGCCAGCAGTTTACCGGACAGGGCGTACGAAAAACTGTTTTTT
v_call: TRBV7-9; d_call: NA; clone_size: NA; j_call: TRBJ2-6; cdr3_aa: CASGGSGANVLTF; cdr3_nt: TGTGCCAGCGGGGGCTCTGGGGCCAACGTCCTGACTTTC
v_call: TRBV15; d_call: NA; clone_size: NA; j_call: TRBJ2-3; cdr3_aa: CATSRVPGGGITDTQYF; cdr3_nt: TGTGCCACCAGCAGAGTCCCAGGAGGGGGCATTACAGATACGCAGTATTTT
v_call: TRBV6-5; d_call: NA; clone_size: NA; j_call: TRBJ2-5; cdr3_aa: CASSETSFETQYF; cdr3_nt: TGTGCCAGCAGTGAAACTAGCTTCGAGACCCAGTACTTC
v_call: TRBV29-1; d_call: NA; clone_size: NA; j_call: TRBJ1-2; cdr3_aa: CSVDIDRNYGYTF; cdr3_nt: TGCAGCGTTGATATAGACAGAAACTATGGCTACACCTTC
v_call: TRBV15; d_call: NA; clone_size: few; j_call: TRBJ1-5; cdr3_aa: CATSRDLGGDQPQHF; cdr3_nt: TGTGCCACCAGCAGAGATCTAGGGGGGGATCAGCCCCAGCATTTT
v_call: TRBV4-1; d_call: TRBD1; clone_size: NA; j_call: TRBJ2-1; cdr3_aa: CASRQGQGNYNEQFF; cdr3_nt: TGCGCCAGCAGACAGGGACAGGGGAACTACAATGAGCAGTTCTTC
v_call: TRBV7-9; d_call: TRBD1; clone_size: NA; j_call: TRBJ2-7; cdr3_aa: CASVSGTGSHEQYF; cdr3_nt: TGTGCCAGCGTTTCCGGGACAGGGTCGCACGAGCAGTACTTC
v_call: TRBV23-1; d_call: TRBD1; clone_size: few; j_call: TRBJ2-1; cdr3_aa: CASSQFIRDRGPYNEQFF; cdr3_nt: TGCGCCAGCAGTCAGTTCATAAGGGACAGGGGGCCTTACAATGAGCAGTTCTTC
v_call: TRBV5-1; d_call: NA; clone_size: NA; j_call: TRBJ2-2; cdr3_aa: CASSLDSPTGELFF; cdr3_nt: TGCGCCAGCAGCTTGGACAGTCCCACCGGGGAGCTGTTTTTT
v_call: TRBV2; d_call: TRBD1; clone_size: NA; j_call: TRBJ2-2; cdr3_aa: CASNFGTVSGELFF; cdr3_nt: TGTGCCAGCAATTTCGGGACAGTGAGCGGGGAGCTGTTTTTT
v_call: TRBV10-3; d_call: TRBD2; clone_size: few; j_call: TRBJ2-7; cdr3_aa: CAISKGEGEQYF; cdr3_nt: TGTGCCATCAGTAAAGGGGAGGGCGAGCAGTACTTC
v_call: TRBV5-6; d_call: NA; clone_size: few; j_call: TRBJ1-3; cdr3_aa: CASSTERGSGNTIYF; cdr3_nt: TGTGCCAGCAGCACTGAGCGGGGCTCTGGAAACACCATATATTTT
v_call: TRBV5-5; d_call: TRBD1; clone_size: few; j_call: TRBJ2-2; cdr3_aa: CASRPSPGTGGTGELFF; cdr3_nt: TGTGCCAGCAGACCCTCCCCCGGGACAGGGGGCACCGGGGAGCTGTTTTTT
v_call: TRBV2; d_call: NA; clone_size: NA; j_call: TRBJ1-1; cdr3_aa: CASKASEGNTEAFF; cdr3_nt: TGTGCCAGCAAGGCGTCCGAGGGGAACACTGAAGCTTTCTTT
v_call: TRBV28; d_call: TRBD1; clone_size: many; j_call: TRBJ2-3; cdr3_aa: CATTEGQGVRADTQYF; cdr3_nt: TGTGCCACTACCGAGGGACAGGGTGTTCGAGCAGATACGCAGTATTTT
v_call: TRBV5-6; d_call: NA; clone_size: NA; j_call: TRBJ2-5; cdr3_aa: CASSLDQETQYF; cdr3_nt: TGTGCCAGCAGCCTCGATCAAGAGACCCAGTACTTC
v_call: TRBV5-1; d_call: NA; clone_size: NA; j_call: TRBJ2-1; cdr3_aa: CASSLGESEQFF; cdr3_nt: TGCGCCAGCAGCCTGGGAGAGAGCGAGCAGTTCTTC
v_call: TRBV11-2; d_call: NA; clone_size: NA; j_call: TRBJ2-3; cdr3_aa: CASSLERAKPDTQYF; cdr3_nt: TGTGCCAGCAGCTTAGAGCGCGCCAAACCAGATACGCAGTATTTT
v_call: TRBV7-2; d_call: TRBD1; clone_size: NA; j_call: TRBJ1-2; cdr3_aa: CASSPDRDYGYTF; cdr3_nt: TGTGCCAGCAGCCCTGACAGGGATTATGGCTACACCTTC
v_call: TRBV29-1; d_call: NA; clone_size: NA; j_call: TRBJ1-1; cdr3_aa: CSVGRPNTEAFF; cdr3_nt: TGCAGCGTTGGCAGGCCAAACACTGAAGCTTTCTTT
v_call: TRBV4-2; d_call: TRBD2; clone_size: NA; j_call: TRBJ2-5; cdr3_aa: CASSQGGSGETQYF; cdr3_nt: TGTGCCAGCAGCCAGGGGGGGTCGGGAGAGACCCAGTACTTC
v_call: TRBV28; d_call: NA; clone_size: NA; j_call: TRBJ2-5; cdr3_aa: CASSLAETQYF; cdr3_nt: TGTGCCAGCAGTTTAGCGGAGACCCAGTACTTC
v_call: TRBV7-3; d_call: NA; clone_size: NA; j_call: TRBJ2-5; cdr3_aa: CASTHGGQGSGETQYF; cdr3_nt: TGTGCCAGCACCCACGGGGGGCAGGGGTCCGGAGAGACCCAGTACTTC
v_call: TRBV4-2; d_call: NA; clone_size: NA; j_call: TRBJ2-5; cdr3_aa: CASSQGPGDQETQYF; cdr3_nt: TGTGCCAGCAGCCAAGGTCCGGGGGACCAAGAGACCCAGTACTTC
v_call: TRBV28; d_call: TRBD2; clone_size: NA; j_call: TRBJ2-5; cdr3_aa: CASSVGLAYQETQYF; cdr3_nt: TGTGCCAGCAGTGTAGGACTAGCTTATCAAGAGACCCAGTACTTC
v_call: TRBV10-3; d_call: NA; clone_size: NA; j_call: TRBJ2-1; cdr3_aa: CAITIPPNEQFF; cdr3_nt: TGTGCCATCACCATCCCCCCCAATGAGCAGTTCTTC
v_call: TRBV5-4; d_call: TRBD1; clone_size: few; j_call: TRBJ1-2; cdr3_aa: CASSSGTVYVDYTF; cdr3_nt: TGTGCCAGCAGCTCCGGGACAGTTTACGTCGACTACACCTTC
v_call: TRBV30; d_call: TRBD2; clone_size: NA; j_call: TRBJ2-3; cdr3_aa: CAWSGTSGSTDTQYF; cdr3_nt: TGTGCCTGGAGTGGGACTAGCGGAAGCACAGATACGCAGTATTTT
v_call: TRBV29-1; d_call: NA; clone_size: NA; j_call: TRBJ1-4; cdr3_aa: CSVDLVPDGKKLFF; cdr3_nt: TGCAGCGTTGATCTTGTCCCGGACGGAAAAAAACTGTTTTTT
v_call: TRBV30; d_call: NA; clone_size: NA; j_call: TRBJ1-1; cdr3_aa: CAWSTDGNTEAFF; cdr3_nt: TGTGCCTGGAGTACCGACGGGAACACTGAAGCTTTCTTT
v_call: TRBV2; d_call: TRBD2; clone_size: NA; j_call: TRBJ2-3; cdr3_aa: CASSPRLALGTDTQYF; cdr3_nt: TGTGCCAGCAGTCCCCGACTAGCTCTCGGCACAGATACGCAGTATTTT
v_call: TRBV7-6; d_call: NA; clone_size: NA; j_call: TRBJ1-2; cdr3_aa: CASSLETGINGYTF; cdr3_nt: TGTGCCAGCAGCTTAGAGACCGGGATAAATGGCTACACCTTC
v_call: TRBV4-2; d_call: NA; clone_size: NA; j_call: TRBJ2-7; cdr3_aa: CASSQDPGNRAYEQYF; cdr3_nt: TGTGCCAGCAGCCAAGACCCCGGAAACAGGGCCTACGAGCAGTACTTC
v_call: TRBV4-1; d_call: NA; clone_size: NA; j_call: TRBJ1-5; cdr3_aa: CASSQGFRAGSRDQPQHF; cdr3_nt: TGCGCCAGCAGCCAAGGATTTCGCGCAGGCAGTAGAGATCAGCCCCAGCATTTT
v_call: TRBV30; d_call: NA; clone_size: NA; j_call: TRBJ1-4; cdr3_aa: CAWSGRNEKLFF; cdr3_nt: TGTGCCTGGAGTGGAAGGAACGAAAAACTGTTTTTT
v_call: TRBV5-1; d_call: TRBD1; clone_size: NA; j_call: TRBJ2-7; cdr3_aa: CASSLVAGGTYEQYF; cdr3_nt: TGCGCCAGCAGCTTGGTGGCAGGGGGTACCTACGAGCAGTACTTC
v_call: TRBV19; d_call: NA; clone_size: many; j_call: TRBJ2-1; cdr3_aa: CASSIDHRVGNEQFF; cdr3_nt: TGTGCCAGTAGTATAGATCACAGGGTTGGGAATGAGCAGTTCTTC
v_call: TRBV4-1; d_call: NA; clone_size: few; j_call: TRBJ2-4; cdr3_aa: CASSQERNSVNIQYF; cdr3_nt: TGCGCCAGCAGCCAGGAGCGGAACAGCGTCAACATTCAGTACTTC
v_call: TRBV11-2; d_call: TRBD1; clone_size: NA; j_call: TRBJ2-1; cdr3_aa: CASSLVSATGNEQFF; cdr3_nt: TGTGCCAGCAGCTTAGTGTCCGCGACAGGGAATGAGCAGTTCTTC